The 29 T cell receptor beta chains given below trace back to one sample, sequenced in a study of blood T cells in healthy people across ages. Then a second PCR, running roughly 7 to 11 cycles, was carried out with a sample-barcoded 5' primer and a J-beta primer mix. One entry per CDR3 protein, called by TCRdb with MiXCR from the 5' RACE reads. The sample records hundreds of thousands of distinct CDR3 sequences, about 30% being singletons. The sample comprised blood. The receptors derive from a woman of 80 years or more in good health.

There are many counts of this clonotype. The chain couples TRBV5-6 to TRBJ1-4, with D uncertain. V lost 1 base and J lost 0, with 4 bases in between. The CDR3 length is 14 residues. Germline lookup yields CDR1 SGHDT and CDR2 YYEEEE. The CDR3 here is CASSLRATNEKLFF. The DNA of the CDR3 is TGTGCCAGCAGCTTGAGGGCAACTAATGAAAAACTGTTTTTT. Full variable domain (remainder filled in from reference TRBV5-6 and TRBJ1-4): DAGVTQSPTHLIKTRGQQVTLRCSPKSGHDTVSWYQQALGQGPQFIFQYYEEEERQRGNFPDRFSGHQFPNYSSELNVNALLLGDSALYLCASSLRATNEKLFFGSGTQLSVL.

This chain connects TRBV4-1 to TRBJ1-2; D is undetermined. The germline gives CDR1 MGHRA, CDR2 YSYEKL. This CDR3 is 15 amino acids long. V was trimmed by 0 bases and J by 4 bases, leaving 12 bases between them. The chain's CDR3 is CASSQDPTGGYGYTF. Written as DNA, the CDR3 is TGCGCCAGCAGCCAAGATCCGACGGGAGGCTATGGCTACACCTTC.

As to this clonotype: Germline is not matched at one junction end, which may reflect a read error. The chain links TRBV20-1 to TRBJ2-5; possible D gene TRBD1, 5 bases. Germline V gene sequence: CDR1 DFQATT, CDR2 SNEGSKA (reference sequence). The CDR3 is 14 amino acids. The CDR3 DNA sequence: TGCGGTGCGAAAAGAGGCTGGTCCAGGGATGAGCAGTACTTC. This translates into CGAKRGWSRDEQYF.

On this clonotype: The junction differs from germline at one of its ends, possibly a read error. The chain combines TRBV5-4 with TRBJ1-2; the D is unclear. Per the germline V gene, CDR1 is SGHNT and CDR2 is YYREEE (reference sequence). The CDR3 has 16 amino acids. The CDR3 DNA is TGTGTCAGCAGCACGCGGCGTACAAGGGAGGGCGGTGGCTACACCTTC. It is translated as CVSSTRRTREGGGYTF.

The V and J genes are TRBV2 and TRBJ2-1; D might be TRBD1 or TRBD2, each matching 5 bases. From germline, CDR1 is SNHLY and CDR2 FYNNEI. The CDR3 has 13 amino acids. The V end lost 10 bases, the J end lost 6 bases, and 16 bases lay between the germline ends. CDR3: CATKAGTPNEQFF. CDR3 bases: TGTGCCACTAAGGCCGGGACCCCCAATGAGCAGTTCTTC.

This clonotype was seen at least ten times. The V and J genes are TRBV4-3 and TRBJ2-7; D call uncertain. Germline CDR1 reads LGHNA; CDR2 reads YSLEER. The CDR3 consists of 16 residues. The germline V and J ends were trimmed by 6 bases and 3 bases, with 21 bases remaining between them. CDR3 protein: CASSLSRADHFYEQYF. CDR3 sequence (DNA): TGCGCCAGCAGTCTTTCCCGGGCAGACCATTTCTACGAGCAGTACTTC.

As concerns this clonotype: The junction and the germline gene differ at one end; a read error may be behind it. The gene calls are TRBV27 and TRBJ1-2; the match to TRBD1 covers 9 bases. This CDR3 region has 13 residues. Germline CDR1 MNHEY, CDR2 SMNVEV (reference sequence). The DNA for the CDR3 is TGTGCCACACATAGGACAGGGGCCTATGACTACACCTTC. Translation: CATHRTGAYDYTF.

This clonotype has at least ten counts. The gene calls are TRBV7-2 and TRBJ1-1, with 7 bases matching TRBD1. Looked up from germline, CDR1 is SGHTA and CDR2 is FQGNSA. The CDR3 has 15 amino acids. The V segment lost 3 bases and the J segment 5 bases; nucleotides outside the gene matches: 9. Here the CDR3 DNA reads TGTGCCAGCAGCTTTTTGACAGGGTCACGGACTGAAGCTTTCTTT. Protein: CASSFLTGSRTEAFF.

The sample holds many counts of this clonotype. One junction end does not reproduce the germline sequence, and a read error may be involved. CDR3 residues: CASSLTGTGPYEQYF. CDR3 nucleotide sequence: TGCGCCAGCAGCCTTACCGGGACAGGGCCCTACGAGCAGTACTTC. V is TRBV7-3 and J is TRBJ2-7, with 9 bases identical to TRBD1. This CDR3 is built from 15 residues. The germline gives CDR1 SGHTA, CDR2 FQGTGA. The full variable domain, rest sourced from reference TRBV7-3 and TRBJ2-7, is GAGVSQTPSNKVTEKGKYVELRCDPISGHTALYWYRQSLGQGPEFLIYFQGTGAADDSGLPNDRFFAVRPEGSVSTLKIQRTERGDSAVYLCASSLTGTGPYEQYFGPGTRLTVT.

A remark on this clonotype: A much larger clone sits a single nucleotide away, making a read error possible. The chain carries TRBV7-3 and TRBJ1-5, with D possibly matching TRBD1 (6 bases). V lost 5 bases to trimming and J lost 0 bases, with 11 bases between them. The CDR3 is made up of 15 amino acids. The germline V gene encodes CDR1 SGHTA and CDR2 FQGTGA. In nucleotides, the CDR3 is TGTGCCAGCAGCGAACACAGGGTTAGCAATCAGCCCCAGCATTTT. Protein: CASSEHRVSNQPQHF.

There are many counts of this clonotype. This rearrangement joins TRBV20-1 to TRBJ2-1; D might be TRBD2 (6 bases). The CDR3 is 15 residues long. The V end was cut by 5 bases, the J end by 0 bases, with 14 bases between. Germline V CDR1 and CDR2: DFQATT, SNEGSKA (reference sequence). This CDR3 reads CSARSDYRSYNEQFF. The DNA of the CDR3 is TGCAGTGCTCGTTCGGACTACCGCTCCTACAATGAGCAGTTCTTC.

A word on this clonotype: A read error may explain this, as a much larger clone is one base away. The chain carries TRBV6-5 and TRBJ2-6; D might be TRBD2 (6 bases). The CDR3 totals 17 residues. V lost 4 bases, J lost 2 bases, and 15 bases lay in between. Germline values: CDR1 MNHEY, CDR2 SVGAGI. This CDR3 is CASSLLAELPGANVLTF. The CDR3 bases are TGTGCCAGCAGTTTGTTAGCGGAACTCCCTGGGGCCAACGTCCTGACTTTC.

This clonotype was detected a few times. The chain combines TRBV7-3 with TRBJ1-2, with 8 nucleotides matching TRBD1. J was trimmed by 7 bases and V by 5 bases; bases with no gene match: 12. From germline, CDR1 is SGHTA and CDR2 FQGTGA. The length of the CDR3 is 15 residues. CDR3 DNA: TGTGCCAGCAGCCAGGAGGGGCAGGGGGCGCGTGGCTACACCTTC. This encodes CASSQEGQGARGYTF.

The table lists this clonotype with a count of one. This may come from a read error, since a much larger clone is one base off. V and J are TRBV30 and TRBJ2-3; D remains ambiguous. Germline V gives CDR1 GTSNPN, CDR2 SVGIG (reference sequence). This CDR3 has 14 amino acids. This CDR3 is CARSSSGGTDTQYF. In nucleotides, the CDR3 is TGTGCCAGGAGTTCTAGTGGCGGCACAGATACGCAGTATTTT.

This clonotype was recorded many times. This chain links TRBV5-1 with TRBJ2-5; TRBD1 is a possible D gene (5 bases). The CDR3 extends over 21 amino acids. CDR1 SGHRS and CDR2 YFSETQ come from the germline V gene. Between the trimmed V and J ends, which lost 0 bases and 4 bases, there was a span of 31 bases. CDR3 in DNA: TGCGCCAGCAGCTTGGGACGATTGGGCAGTGGGGCCCTTAGCCCGGGAGAGACCCAGTACTTC. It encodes CASSLGRLGSGALSPGETQYF.

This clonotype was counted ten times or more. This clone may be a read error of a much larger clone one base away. The CDR3 coding sequence is TGTGCCTGGAGGCGAGGCTATGAGCAGTTCTTC. It translates to CAWRRGYEQFF. The chain couples TRBV30 to TRBJ2-1; D gene uncertain. The germline V gene has CDR1 GTSNPN and CDR2 SVGIG (reference sequence). This CDR3 spans 11 amino acids. The V and J ends lost 3 bases and 8 bases respectively, with 8 bases between them.

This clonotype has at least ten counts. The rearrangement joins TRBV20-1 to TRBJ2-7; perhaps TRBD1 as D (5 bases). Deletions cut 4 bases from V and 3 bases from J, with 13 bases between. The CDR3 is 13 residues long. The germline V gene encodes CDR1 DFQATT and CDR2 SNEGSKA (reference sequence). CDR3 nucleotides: TGCAGTGCTACAAGCGACAGTGACTACGAGCAGTACTTC. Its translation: CSATSDSDYEQYF.

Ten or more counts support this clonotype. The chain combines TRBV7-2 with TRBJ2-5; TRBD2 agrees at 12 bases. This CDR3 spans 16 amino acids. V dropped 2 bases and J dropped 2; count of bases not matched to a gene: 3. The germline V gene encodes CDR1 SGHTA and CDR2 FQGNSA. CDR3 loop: CASSLRGLAGQETQYF. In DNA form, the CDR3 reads TGTGCCAGCAGCTTAAGAGGACTAGCGGGACAAGAGACCCAGTACTTC. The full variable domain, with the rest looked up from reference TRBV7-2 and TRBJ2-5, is GAGVSQSPSNKVTEKGKDVELRCDPISGHTALYWYRQSLGQGLEFLIYFQGNSAPDKSGLPSDRFSAERTGGSVSTLTIQRTQQEDSAVYLCASSLRGLAGQETQYFGPGTRLLVL.

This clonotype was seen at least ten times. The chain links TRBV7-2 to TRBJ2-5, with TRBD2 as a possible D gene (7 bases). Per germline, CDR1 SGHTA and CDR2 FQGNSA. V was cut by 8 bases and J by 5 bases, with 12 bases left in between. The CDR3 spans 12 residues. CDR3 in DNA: TGTGCCAGCGGGGGGGCGGCGGAGACCCAGTACTTC. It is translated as CASGGAAETQYF.

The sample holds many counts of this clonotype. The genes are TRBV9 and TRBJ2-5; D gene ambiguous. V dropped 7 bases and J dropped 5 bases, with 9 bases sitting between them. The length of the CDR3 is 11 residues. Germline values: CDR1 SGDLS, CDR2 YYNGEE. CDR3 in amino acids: CASGSLETQYF. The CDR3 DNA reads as TGTGCCAGCGGTTCCCTGGAGACCCAGTACTTC.

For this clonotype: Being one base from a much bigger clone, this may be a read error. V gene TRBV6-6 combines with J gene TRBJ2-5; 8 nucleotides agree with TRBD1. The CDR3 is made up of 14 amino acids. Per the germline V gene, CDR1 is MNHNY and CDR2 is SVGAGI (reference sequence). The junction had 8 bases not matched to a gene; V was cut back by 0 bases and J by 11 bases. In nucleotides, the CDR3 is TGTGCCAGCAGTTACTCGAGGACAGGGAATGAGCAGTACTTC. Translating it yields CASSYSRTGNEQYF.

CDR3 in DNA: TGTGCCAGCAGCTCAATGGAGTGGGGTGAGCAGTTCTTC. Translating gives CASSSMEWGEQFF. The chain employs TRBV5-5 and TRBJ2-1; D call uncertain. Trimming removed 3 bases from V and 9 bases from J, with 13 bases in between. Germline V gene data show CDR1 as SGHKS and CDR2 as YYEKEE (reference sequence). The CDR3 covers 13 residues.

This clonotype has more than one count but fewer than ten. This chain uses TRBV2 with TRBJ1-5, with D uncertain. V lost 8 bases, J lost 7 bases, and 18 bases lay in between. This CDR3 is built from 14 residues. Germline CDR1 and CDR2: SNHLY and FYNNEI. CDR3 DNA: TGTGCCAGCGCGGAGAGGAACCGGAACCAGCCCCAGCATTTT. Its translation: CASAERNRNQPQHF. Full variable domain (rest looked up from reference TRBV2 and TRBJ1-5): EPEVTQTPSHQVTQMGQEVILRCVPISNHLYFYWYRQILGQKVEFLVSFYNNEISEKSEIFDDQFSVERPDGSNFTLKIRSTKLEDSAMYFCASAERNRNQPQHFGDGTRLSIL.

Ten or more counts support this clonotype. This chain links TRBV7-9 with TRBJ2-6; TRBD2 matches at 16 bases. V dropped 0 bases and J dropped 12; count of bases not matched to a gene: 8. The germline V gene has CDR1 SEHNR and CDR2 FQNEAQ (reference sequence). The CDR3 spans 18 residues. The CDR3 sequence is CASSLAGTSGGARIVLTF. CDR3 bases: TGTGCCAGCAGCTTAGCCGGGACTAGCGGGGGGGCCAGGATCGTCCTGACTTTC. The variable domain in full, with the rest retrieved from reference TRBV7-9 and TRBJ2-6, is DTGVSQNPRHKITKRGQNVTFRCDPISEHNRLYWYRQTLGQGPEFLTYFQNEAQLEKSRLLSDRFSAERPKGSFSTLEIQRTEQGDSAMYLCASSLAGTSGGARIVLTFGAGSRLTVL.

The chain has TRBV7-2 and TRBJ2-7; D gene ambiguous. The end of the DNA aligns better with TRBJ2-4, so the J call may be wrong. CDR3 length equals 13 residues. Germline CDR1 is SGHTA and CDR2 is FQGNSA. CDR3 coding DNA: TGTGCCAGCAGCTTATATGTAGAAAACATTCAGTACTTC. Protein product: CASSLYVENIQYF.

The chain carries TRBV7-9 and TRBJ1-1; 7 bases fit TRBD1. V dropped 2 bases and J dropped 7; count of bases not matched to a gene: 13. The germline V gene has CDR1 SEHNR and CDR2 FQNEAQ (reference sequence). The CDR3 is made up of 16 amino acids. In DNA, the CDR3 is TGTGCCAGCAGCTTACCCACAGGGGAGAGGGAATATGAAGCTTTCTTT. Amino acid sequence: CASSLPTGEREYEAFF.

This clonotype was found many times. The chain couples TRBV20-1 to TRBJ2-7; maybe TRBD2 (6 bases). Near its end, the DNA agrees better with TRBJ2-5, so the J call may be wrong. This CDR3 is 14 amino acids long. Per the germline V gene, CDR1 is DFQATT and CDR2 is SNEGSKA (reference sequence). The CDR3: CSARDGRGAETQYF. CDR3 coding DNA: TGCAGTGCTAGAGACGGGCGGGGAGCGGAGACCCAGTACTTC.

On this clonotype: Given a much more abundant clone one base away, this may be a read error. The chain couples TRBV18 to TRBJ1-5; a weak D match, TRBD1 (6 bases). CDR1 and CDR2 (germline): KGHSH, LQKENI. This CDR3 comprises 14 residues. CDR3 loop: CVSSPSSTGNTQHF. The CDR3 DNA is TGTGTCAGCTCACCCTCCTCAACAGGGAATACCCAGCATTTT.

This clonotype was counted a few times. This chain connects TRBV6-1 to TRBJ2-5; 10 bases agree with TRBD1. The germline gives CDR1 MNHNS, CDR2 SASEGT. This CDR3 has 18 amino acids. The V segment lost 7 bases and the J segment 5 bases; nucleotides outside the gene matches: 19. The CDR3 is CASKTFAGTGASRETQYF. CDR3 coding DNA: TGTGCCAGCAAAACCTTCGCCGGGACAGGGGCCAGTAGGGAGACCCAGTACTTC.